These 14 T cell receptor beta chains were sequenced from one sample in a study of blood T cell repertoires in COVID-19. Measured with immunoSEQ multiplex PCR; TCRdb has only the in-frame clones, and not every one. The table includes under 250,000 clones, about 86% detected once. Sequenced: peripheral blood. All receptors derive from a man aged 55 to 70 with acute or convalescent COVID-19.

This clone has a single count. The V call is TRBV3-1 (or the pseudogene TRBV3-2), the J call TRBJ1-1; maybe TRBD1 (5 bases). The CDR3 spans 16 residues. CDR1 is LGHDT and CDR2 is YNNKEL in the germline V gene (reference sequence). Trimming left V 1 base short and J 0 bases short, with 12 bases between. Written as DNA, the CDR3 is TGTGCCAGCAGCCAAGGACGCGGACACCTGAACACTGAAGCTTTCTTT. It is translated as CASSQGRGHLNTEAFF.

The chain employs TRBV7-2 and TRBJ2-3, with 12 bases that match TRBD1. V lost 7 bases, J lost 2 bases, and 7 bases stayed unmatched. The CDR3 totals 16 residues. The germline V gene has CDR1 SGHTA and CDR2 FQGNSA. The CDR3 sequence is CASKGDRGRVTDTQYF. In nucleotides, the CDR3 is TGTGCCAGCAAGGGGGACAGGGGGCGCGTCACAGATACGCAGTATTTT.

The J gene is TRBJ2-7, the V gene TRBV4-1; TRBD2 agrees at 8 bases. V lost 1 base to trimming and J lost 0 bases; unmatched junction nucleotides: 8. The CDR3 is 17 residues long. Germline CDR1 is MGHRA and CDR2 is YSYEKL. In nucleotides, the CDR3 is TGCGCCAGCAGCCAAGGAATACTAGCGGAAAGCTCCTACGAGCAGTACTTC. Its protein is CASSQGILAESSYEQYF.

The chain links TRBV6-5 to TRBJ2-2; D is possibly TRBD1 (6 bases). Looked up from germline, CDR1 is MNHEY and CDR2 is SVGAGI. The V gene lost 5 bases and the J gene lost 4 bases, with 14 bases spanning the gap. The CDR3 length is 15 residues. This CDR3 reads CASSPLQGPTGELFF. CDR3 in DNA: TGTGCCAGCAGTCCCCTACAGGGTCCCACCGGGGAGCTGTTTTTT.

CDR3 nucleotide sequence: TGTGCCTGGACCACCGTGGGACAGGGGTTAGACTATGGCTACACCTTC. Translation gives CAWTTVGQGLDYGYTF. The chain recombines TRBV30 with TRBJ1-2, with 10 bases aligning to TRBD1. In germline, CDR1 is GTSNPN, CDR2 SVGIG (reference sequence). The CDR3 is 16 residues long. J lost 3 bases, V lost 4 bases, and 11 bases had no gene match.

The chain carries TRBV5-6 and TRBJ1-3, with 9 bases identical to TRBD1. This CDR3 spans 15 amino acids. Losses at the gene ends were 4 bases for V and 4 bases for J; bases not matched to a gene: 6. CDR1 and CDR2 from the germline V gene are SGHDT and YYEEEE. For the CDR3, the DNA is TGTGCCAGCAGCATTCGCGGGACAGGGGGAAACACCATATATTTT. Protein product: CASSIRGTGGNTIYF.

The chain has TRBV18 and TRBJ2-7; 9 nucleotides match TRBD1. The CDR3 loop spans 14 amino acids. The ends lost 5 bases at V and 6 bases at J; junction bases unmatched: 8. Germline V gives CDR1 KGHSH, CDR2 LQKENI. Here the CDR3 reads CASSASQGASEQYF. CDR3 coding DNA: TGTGCCAGCTCAGCGTCACAGGGGGCAAGCGAGCAGTACTTC.

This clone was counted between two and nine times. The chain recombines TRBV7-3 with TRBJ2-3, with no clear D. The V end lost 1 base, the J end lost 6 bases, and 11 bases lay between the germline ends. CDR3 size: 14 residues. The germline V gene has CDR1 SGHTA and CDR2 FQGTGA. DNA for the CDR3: TGTGCCAGCAGCTTAAGCCACTCCGCCGATACGCAGTATTTT. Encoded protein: CASSLSHSADTQYF.

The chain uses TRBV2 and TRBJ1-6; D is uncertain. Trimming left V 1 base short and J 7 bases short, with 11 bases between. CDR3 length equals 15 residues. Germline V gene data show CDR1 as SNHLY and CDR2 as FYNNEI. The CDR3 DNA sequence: TGTGCCAGCAGTGAAGAGGGAGTAGGGAATTCACCCCTCCACTTT. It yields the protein CASSEEGVGNSPLHF.

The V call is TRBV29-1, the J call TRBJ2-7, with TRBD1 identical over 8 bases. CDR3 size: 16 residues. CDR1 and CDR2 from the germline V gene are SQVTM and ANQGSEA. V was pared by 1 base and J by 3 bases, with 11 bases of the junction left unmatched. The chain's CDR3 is CSVEARKTGASYEQYF. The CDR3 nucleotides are TGCAGCGTTGAAGCCCGAAAGACAGGGGCTAGCTACGAGCAGTACTTC.

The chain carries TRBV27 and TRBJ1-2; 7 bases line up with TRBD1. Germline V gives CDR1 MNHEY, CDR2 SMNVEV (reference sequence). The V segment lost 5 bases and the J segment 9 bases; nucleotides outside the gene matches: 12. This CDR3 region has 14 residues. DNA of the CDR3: TGTGCCAGCAGTACTATCAGGGGGTTGTTGAGCTACACCTTC. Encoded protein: CASSTIRGLLSYTF.

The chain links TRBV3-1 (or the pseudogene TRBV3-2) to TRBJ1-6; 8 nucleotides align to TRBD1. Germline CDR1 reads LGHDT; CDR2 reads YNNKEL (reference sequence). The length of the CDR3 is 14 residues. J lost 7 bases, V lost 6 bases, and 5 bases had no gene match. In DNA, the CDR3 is TGTGCCAGCAGGGAGACAGGGGTAAATTCACCCCTCCACTTT. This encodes CASRETGVNSPLHF.

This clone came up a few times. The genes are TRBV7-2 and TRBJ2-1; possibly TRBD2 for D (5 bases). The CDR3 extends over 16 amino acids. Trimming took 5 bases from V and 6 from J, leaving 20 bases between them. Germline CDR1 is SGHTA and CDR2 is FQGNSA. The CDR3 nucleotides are TGTGCCAGCAGCGATCGGACCGGGGTGGGTAGCAATGAGCAGTTCTTC. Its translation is CASSDRTGVGSNEQFF. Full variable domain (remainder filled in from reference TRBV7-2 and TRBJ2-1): GAGVSQSPSNKVTEKGKDVELRCDPISGHTALYWYRQSLGQGLEFLIYFQGNSAPDKSGLPSDRFSAERTGGSVSTLTIQRTQQEDSAVYLCASSDRTGVGSNEQFFGPGTRLTVL.

The CDR3 sequence: CASSISSSTDTQYF. The CDR3 nucleotides are TGTGCCAGTAGTATATCGAGTAGCACAGATACGCAGTATTTT. The J gene is TRBJ2-3, the V gene TRBV19; D is unclear. Germline CDR1 reads LNHDA; CDR2 reads SQIVND (reference sequence). The length of the CDR3 is 14 residues. With 2 bases removed from V and 0 bases from J, the gap between germline ends came to 6 bases. Variable domain in full (rest from reference TRBV19 and TRBJ2-3): DGGITQSPKYLFRKEGQNVTLSCEQNLNHDAMYWYRQDPGQGLRLIYYSQIVNDFQKGDIAEGYSVSREKKESFPLTVTSAQKNPTAFYLCASSISSSTDTQYFGPGTRLTVL.